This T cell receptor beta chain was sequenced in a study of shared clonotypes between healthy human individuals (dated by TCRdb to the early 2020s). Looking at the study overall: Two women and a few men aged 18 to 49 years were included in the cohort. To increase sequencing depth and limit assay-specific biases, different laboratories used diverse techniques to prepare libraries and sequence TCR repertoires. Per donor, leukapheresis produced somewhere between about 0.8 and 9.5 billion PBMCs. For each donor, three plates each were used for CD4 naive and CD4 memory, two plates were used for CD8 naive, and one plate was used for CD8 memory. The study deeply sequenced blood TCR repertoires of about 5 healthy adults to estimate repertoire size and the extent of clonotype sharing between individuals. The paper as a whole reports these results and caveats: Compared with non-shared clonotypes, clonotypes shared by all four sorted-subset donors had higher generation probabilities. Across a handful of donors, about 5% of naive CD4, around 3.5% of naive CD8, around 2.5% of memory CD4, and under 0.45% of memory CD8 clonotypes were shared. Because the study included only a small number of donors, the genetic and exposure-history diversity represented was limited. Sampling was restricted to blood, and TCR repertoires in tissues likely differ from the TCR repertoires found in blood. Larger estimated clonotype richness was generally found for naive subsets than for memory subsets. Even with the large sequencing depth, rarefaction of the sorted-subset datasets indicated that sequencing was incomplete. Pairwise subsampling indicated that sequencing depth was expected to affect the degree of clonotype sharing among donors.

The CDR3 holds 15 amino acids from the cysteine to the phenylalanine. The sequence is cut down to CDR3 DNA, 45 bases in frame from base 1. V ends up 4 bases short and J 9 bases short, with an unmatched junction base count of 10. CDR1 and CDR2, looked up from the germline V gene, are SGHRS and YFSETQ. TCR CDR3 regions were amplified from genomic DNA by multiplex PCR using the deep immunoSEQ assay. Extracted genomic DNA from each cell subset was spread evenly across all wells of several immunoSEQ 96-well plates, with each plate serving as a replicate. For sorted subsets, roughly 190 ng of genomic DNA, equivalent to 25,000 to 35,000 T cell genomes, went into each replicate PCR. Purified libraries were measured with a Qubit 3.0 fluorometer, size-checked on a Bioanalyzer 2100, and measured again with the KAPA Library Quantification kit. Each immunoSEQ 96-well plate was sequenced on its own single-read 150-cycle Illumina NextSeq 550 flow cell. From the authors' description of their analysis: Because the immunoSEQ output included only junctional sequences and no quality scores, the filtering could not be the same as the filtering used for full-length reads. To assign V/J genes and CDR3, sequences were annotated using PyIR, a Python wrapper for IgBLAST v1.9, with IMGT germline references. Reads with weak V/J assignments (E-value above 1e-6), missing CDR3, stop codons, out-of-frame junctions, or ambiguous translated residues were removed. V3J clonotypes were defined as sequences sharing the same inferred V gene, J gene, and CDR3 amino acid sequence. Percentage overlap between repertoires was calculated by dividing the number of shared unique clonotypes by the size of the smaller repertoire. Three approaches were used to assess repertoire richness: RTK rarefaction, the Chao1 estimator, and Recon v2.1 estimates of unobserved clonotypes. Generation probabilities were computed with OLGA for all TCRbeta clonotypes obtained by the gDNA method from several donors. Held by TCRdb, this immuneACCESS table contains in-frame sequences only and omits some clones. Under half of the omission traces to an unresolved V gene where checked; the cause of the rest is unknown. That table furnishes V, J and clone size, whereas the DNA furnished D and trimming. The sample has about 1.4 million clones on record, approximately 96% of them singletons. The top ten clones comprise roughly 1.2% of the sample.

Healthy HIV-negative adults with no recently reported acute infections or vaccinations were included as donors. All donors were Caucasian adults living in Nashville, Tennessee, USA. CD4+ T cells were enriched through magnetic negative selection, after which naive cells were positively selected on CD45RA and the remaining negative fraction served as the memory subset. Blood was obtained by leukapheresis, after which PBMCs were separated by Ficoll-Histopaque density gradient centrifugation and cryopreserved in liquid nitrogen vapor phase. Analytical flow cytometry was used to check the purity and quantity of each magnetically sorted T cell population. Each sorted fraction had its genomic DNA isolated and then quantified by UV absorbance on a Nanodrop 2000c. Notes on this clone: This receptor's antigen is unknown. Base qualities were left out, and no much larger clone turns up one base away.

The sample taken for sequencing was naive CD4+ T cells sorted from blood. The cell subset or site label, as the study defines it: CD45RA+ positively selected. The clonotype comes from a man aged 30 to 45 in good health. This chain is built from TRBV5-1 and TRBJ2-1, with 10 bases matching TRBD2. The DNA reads TGCGCCAGCAGCACAAGGACTAGCGGCCATGGTGAGCAGTTCTTC. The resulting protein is CASSTRTSGHGEQFF.